One and the same sample provided the 20 T cell receptor beta chains below, sequenced in a study of human T cells and chemical hapten exposure. This sample's time point: patch test 1, 2 weeks after DPC sensitization. Regarding treatment: therapeutic diphenylcyclopropenone sensitization with weekly scalp DPC. TCRdb redid the calling of the RACE reads with MiXCR, one entry per CDR3 protein. The sample yields around 71,000 distinct CDR3 sequences, 9.8% seen once. The material sequenced was whole blood, taken in connection with sensitization to the hapten diphenylcyclopropenone (DPC). These receptors were obtained from a middle-aged woman with alopecia areata. Some clones in this sample may be carry-over from other donors' samples.

This clonotype appeared many times. The chain is built from TRBV10-1 and TRBJ2-5; TRBD2 aligns across 7 bases. There are 14 residues in the CDR3. Germline V gene data show CDR1 as WNHNN and CDR2 as SYGVQD (reference sequence). Unmatched junction bases numbered 7, after V lost 6 bases and J lost 3 bases. As DNA, the CDR3 is TGCGCCAGCAGGAGGGGACTAACAAAAGAGACCCAGTACTTC. It translates to CASRRGLTKETQYF.

On this clonotype: A read error may be the cause here, since a much bigger clone is one base away. This chain connects TRBV28 to TRBJ2-7, with D perhaps matching TRBD1 or TRBD2 (5 bases each). Per germline, CDR1 MDHEN and CDR2 SYDVKM. This CDR3 is built from 17 residues. The ends were cut back, 0 bases at V and 0 bases at J, with 15 bases in the middle. Here the CDR3 DNA reads TGTGCCAGCAGTTTATGTTTCGGGGCGAGGAGCTCCTACGAGCAGTACTTC. Protein sequence: CASSLCFGARSSYEQYF.

This clonotype was seen at least ten times. The chain links TRBV20-1 to TRBJ2-3, with TRBD2 matching 7 bases. CDR3 size: 14 residues. Germline CDR1 is DFQATT and CDR2 is SNEGSKA (reference sequence). Losses at the gene ends were 2 bases for V and 1 base for J; bases not matched to a gene: 3. CDR3 region: CSARMAGGTDTQYF. As DNA, the CDR3 is TGCAGTGCTAGAATGGCGGGGGGCACAGATACGCAGTATTTT.

Ten or more counts support this clonotype. The chain joins TRBV9 to TRBJ2-3; D is possibly TRBD2 (6 bases). The CDR3 is made up of 15 amino acids. Looked up from germline, CDR1 is SGDLS and CDR2 is YYNGEE. Trimming removed 2 bases from V and 4 bases from J, with 14 bases in between. CDR3 nucleotide sequence: TGTGCCAGCAGCGTCCTCTCAACTAGCCCAGATACGCAGTATTTT. It specifies CASSVLSTSPDTQYF. The entire variable domain, with the rest obtained from reference TRBV9 and TRBJ2-3, is as follows: DSGVTQTPKHLITATGQRVTLRCSPRSGDLSVYWYQQSLDQGLQFLIQYYNGEERAKGNILERFSAQQFPDLHSELNLSSLELGDSALYFCASSVLSTSPDTQYFGPGTRLTVL.

Ten or more counts support this clonotype. This sequence joins TRBV20-1 and TRBJ2-3, with a tentative D call TRBD2 (5 bases). Trimming removed 8 bases at V and 7 bases at J, with 16 bases between. Germline V CDR1 and CDR2: DFQATT, SNEGSKA (reference sequence). The CDR3 totals 12 residues. In DNA form, the CDR3 reads TGCAGTTCAAGAGGGTTCGGGCATACGCAGTATTTT. It specifies CSSRGFGHTQYF.

This clonotype was recorded many times. V gene TRBV5-6 combines with J gene TRBJ2-1, with a weak D call TRBD2 (6 bases). Trimming took 0 bases from V and 7 from J, leaving 11 bases between them. The CDR3 spans 14 residues. Germline V lookup: CDR1 SGHDT, CDR2 YYEEEE. In DNA, the CDR3 is TGTGCCAGCAGCTTGGGCGGGGAGACTAATGAGCAGTTCTTC. Translating gives CASSLGGETNEQFF.

This chain connects TRBV21-1 to TRBJ1-2; the listed D gene, TRBD1, was not tested against the DNA. TRBV21-1 is deemed a pseudogene. This CDR3 has 16 residues. CDR3 amino acids: CASSSRMDRALYGYTF. CDR3 DNA sequence: TGTGCCAGCAGCTCTCGAATGGACAGGGCCCTCTATGGCTACACCTTC.

This clonotype was counted many times. The chain combines TRBV28 with TRBJ2-7, with TRBD1 matching over 8 bases. With V trimmed by 6 bases and J by 3 bases, 4 bases remained unmatched. Germline V CDR1 and CDR2: MDHEN, SYDVKM. The CDR3 is 13 residues long. CDR3 in amino acids: CASSSTGGYEQYF. CDR3 DNA: TGTGCCAGCAGCTCAACAGGGGGCTACGAGCAGTACTTC.

This clonotype appeared many times. J is TRBJ2-4 and V is TRBV5-1; D gene ambiguous. CDR1 and CDR2 (germline): SGHRS, YFSETQ. The V gene lost 0 bases and the J gene lost 8 bases, with 12 bases spanning the gap. CDR3 length equals 14 residues. Here the CDR3 DNA reads TGCGCCAGCAGCTTGGAACGGTGGGGTGACATTCAGTACTTC. Protein sequence: CASSLERWGDIQYF.

The chain combines TRBV6-5 with TRBJ1-4, with a tentative D call TRBD1 (5 bases). V dropped 1 base and J dropped 4 bases, with 10 bases sitting between them. CDR3 length equals 15 residues. Germline V lookup: CDR1 MNHEY, CDR2 SVGAGI. The CDR3 DNA sequence: TGTGCCAGCAGTTACTTGGCCGGGGGTAATGAAAAACTGTTTTTT. Amino acid sequence: CASSYLAGGNEKLFF.

This clonotype was seen repeatedly, ten times or more. The chain uses TRBV10-3 and TRBJ1-4; no firm D call. CDR1 is ENHRY and CDR2 is SYGVKD in the germline V gene. This CDR3 is built from 12 residues. Between the trimmed V and J ends, which lost 8 bases and 8 bases, there was a span of 12 bases. The CDR3 here is CAIRSVGEKLFF. The CDR3 DNA follows: TGTGCCATCCGCTCGGTTGGGGAAAAACTGTTTTTT.

This clonotype appeared many times. The chain links TRBV6-2 or TRBV6-3 to TRBJ1-5; the D gene is possibly TRBD1 (5 bases). This CDR3 contains 14 residues. The V end was cut by 2 bases, the J end by 6 bases, with 11 bases between. Germline V gene data show CDR1 as MNHEY and CDR2 as SVGEGT. The CDR3 loop reads CASSYVAGSQPQHF. The CDR3 DNA reads TGTGCCAGCAGTTACGTGGCAGGGAGTCAGCCCCAGCATTTT.

There are a few counts of this clonotype. V and J are TRBV7-9 and TRBJ2-1, with 9 bases matching TRBD1. V was clipped by 4 bases and J by 5 bases; unmatched bases: 6. The V gene's germline CDR1 is SEHNR and CDR2 FQNEAQ (reference sequence). There are 15 residues in the CDR3. The CDR3 reads CASSSYRGQDNEQFF. The CDR3 DNA reads TGTGCCAGCAGCTCCTACAGGGGGCAGGACAATGAGCAGTTCTTC.

At least ten counts were recorded for this clonotype. The chain employs TRBV6-1 and TRBJ2-7, with TRBD2 identical over 13 bases. CDR1 and CDR2 (germline): MNHNS, SASEGT. V shed 6 bases, J shed 3 bases, and the junction held 14 bases outside the gene matches. The CDR3 runs to 18 residues. CDR3 residues: CASSLALAGGGTVYEQYF. In DNA form, the CDR3 reads TGTGCCAGCAGCTTAGCACTAGCGGGGGGGGGTACTGTCTACGAGCAGTACTTC.

This clonotype has at least ten counts. The gene calls are TRBV7-9 and TRBJ1-6; 9 bases line up with TRBD1. The CDR3 length is 18 residues. J lost 0 bases, V lost 2 bases, and 5 bases had no gene match. CDR1 is SEHNR, CDR2 FQNEAQ, per germline (reference sequence). The CDR3 nucleotides are TGTGCCAGCAGCTTAACACAGGGGGCTAGCTCCTATAATTCACCCCTCCACTTT. This translates into CASSLTQGASSYNSPLHF. Combining the CDR3 with reference TRBV7-9 and TRBJ1-6 gives the whole variable domain DTGVSQNPRHKITKRGQNVTFRCDPISEHNRLYWYRQTLGQGPEFLTYFQNEAQLEKSRLLSDRFSAERPKGSFSTLEIQRTEQGDSAMYLCASSLTQGASSYNSPLHFGNGTRLTVT.

This clonotype was detected ten times or more. The chain recombines TRBV4-2 with TRBJ2-4, with 7 bases fitting TRBD2. This CDR3 contains 15 residues. Germline lookup yields CDR1 LGHNA and CDR2 YNFKEQ. After removal of 4 bases from V and 6 bases from J, the junction contained 9 bases not matched to a gene. CDR3 region: CASSRFSGPLNIQYF. The CDR3 bases are TGTGCCAGCAGCCGGTTTAGCGGGCCCCTAAACATTCAGTACTTC.

In its sample, this clonotype was seen many times. This rearrangement joins TRBV7-4 to TRBJ2-5, with D unresolved. Trimming cost V 1 base and J 5 bases, with 5 bases left between them. CDR3 length: 12 residues. Germline-derived CDR1 and CDR2 are SGHVT and SQSDAQ. CDR3 in amino acids: CASSLGWETQYF. CDR3 sequence (DNA): TGTGCCAGCAGCTTAGGATGGGAGACCCAGTACTTC.

This clonotype has a count of ten or more. CDR3 loop: CASTPGLAGGPETQYF. CDR3 bases: TGTGCCAGCACCCCGGGACTAGCGGGGGGGCCCGAGACCCAGTACTTC. The chain links TRBV12-3 or TRBV12-4 to TRBJ2-5, with TRBD2 matching 16 bases. This CDR3 region has 16 residues. V was pared by 7 bases and J by 5 bases, with 7 bases of the junction left unmatched.

In this sample, this clonotype turned up many times. V and J are TRBV12-3 or TRBV12-4 and TRBJ2-3, with D maybe TRBD2 (5 bases). Between the trimmed V and J ends, which lost 3 bases and 3 bases, there was a span of 7 bases. CDR3 length: 13 residues. CDR3 coding DNA: TGTGCCAGCAGTTTCCCGGGAACAGATACGCAGTATTTT. Residues: CASSFPGTDTQYF.

The chain couples TRBV7-2 to TRBJ2-7; possible D gene TRBD1, 7 bases. Germline assignment: CDR1 SGHTA and CDR2 FQGNSA. V lost 5 bases and J lost 7, with 24 bases in between. The CDR3 consists of 16 residues. The CDR3 here is CASSRRQGGFSLEQYF. DNA of the CDR3: TGTGCCAGCAGCCGACGGCAGGGGGGTTTTTCGTTGGAGCAGTACTTC.